These T cell receptor beta chains were read from a single sample in a study of CD8 T cells in Susac syndrome. TCRdb fed the immunoSEQ multiplex PCR reads into MiXCR, producing one record per CDR3 protein. The sample includes about 300,000 distinct CDR3 sequences, around 85% of them seen just once. Material: CD8+ T cells from PBMCs. The origin of the receptors is a human donor with multiple sclerosis. Each CDR3 is given with its conserved first and last residue. A D gene is named only where the DNA matches it firmly. Clone size is stated in some rows and not others, as once, few, many or a class when expanded.

j_call,d_call,v_call,cdr3_length,clone_size,cdr3_aa,cdr3_nt
TRBJ1-2,TRBD1,TRBV5-5,16,NA,CASSLWTGRESDGYTF,TGTGCCAGCAGCCTGTGGACAGGGCGGGAGAGTGATGGCTACACCTTC
TRBJ2-3,NA,TRBV27,15,NA,CASSSLVIRTDTQYF,TGTGCCAGCAGTTCCCTAGTGATTCGCACAGATACGCAGTATTTT
TRBJ1-2,NA,TRBV27,15,NA,CASRPEVISNYGYTF,TGTGCCAGCAGACCCGAGGTAATATCTAACTATGGCTACACCTTC
TRBJ2-5,NA,TRBV7-9,16,once,CASSLGQGGYQETQYF,TGTGCCAGCAGCTTAGGCCAGGGGGGTTACCAAGAGACCCAGTACTTC
TRBJ2-1,TRBD2,TRBV27,14,NA,CASNPSGSYNEQFF,TGTGCCAGCAATCCTAGCGGGAGCTACAATGAGCAGTTCTTC
TRBJ2-1,TRBD2,TRBV19,17,NA,CASSWWASGSSYNEQFF,TGTGCCAGTAGTTGGTGGGCTAGCGGGAGCTCCTACAATGAGCAGTTCTTC
TRBJ2-7,TRBD2,TRBV28,16,NA,CASSLWTSGTAYEQHF,TGTGCCAGCAGTTTGTGGACTAGCGGGACCGCCTACGAGCAGCACTTC
TRBJ2-7,NA,TRBV4-3,16,once,CASSQDSGRYGYEQYF,TGCGCCAGCAGCCAAGACTCCGGGCGGTATGGCTACGAGCAGTACTTC
TRBJ2-1,NA,TRBV6-5,16,once,CASSYSLATPHNEQFF,TGTGCCAGCAGTTACTCTCTAGCGACTCCCCACAATGAGCAGTTCTTC
TRBJ1-1,TRBD1,TRBV4-3,20,once,CASSQDGARGLNLKGTEAFF,TGCGCCAGCAGCCAAGACGGCGCCAGGGGGCTGAATTTGAAGGGCACTGAAGCTTTCTTT
TRBJ1-2,NA,TRBV6-5,15,NA,CASTLRGGEGYGYTF,TGTGCCAGCACGCTCCGGGGGGGGGAAGGCTATGGCTACACCTTC
TRBJ2-3,TRBD2,TRBV30,16,NA,CAWSVPGLVGADTQYF,TGTGCCTGGAGTGTACCGGGACTAGTTGGCGCAGATACGCAGTATTTT
TRBJ2-7,TRBD2,TRBV5-6,16,few,CASSRGTGLALYEQYF,TGTGCCAGCAGTCGGGGGACGGGACTAGCGCTGTACGAGCAGTACTTC
TRBJ1-1,NA,TRBV30,11,NA,CAWSEVSEAFF,TGTGCCTGGAGTGAGGTGTCTGAAGCTTTCTTT
TRBJ1-5,NA,TRBV28,18,NA,CASRPLDRATYSNQPQHF,TGTGCCAGCAGACCGTTAGACAGAGCCACATATAGCAATCAGCCCCAGCATTTT
TRBJ2-2,TRBD2,TRBV12-3/TRBV12-4,18,NA,CASSSNPASGGTTGELFF,TGTGCCAGCAGCTCCAACCCCGCTAGCGGGGGGACCACCGGGGAGCTGTTTTTT
TRBJ2-5,NA,TRBV7-8,15,NA,CASSLSTGAQETQYF,TGTGCCAGCAGCTTATCGACGGGGGCCCAAGAGACCCAGTACTTC
TRBJ1-4,TRBD1,TRBV27,17,NA,CASSFSHSTGGFEKLFF,TGTGCCAGCAGTTTCTCCCACTCGACAGGGGGCTTTGAAAAACTGTTTTTT
TRBJ1-2,NA,TRBV27,15,NA,CASSLNGASAVGYTF,TGTGCCAGCAGTTTAAACGGGGCATCAGCAGTCGGCTACACCTTC
TRBJ2-1,TRBD2,TRBV7-7,15,NA,CASSLSGSSLNEQFF,TGTGCTAGCAGTCTTAGCGGGAGCTCGCTCAATGAGCAGTTCTTC
TRBJ2-1,NA,TRBV6-2/TRBV6-3,13,few,CASSYSYRVEQFF,TGTGCCAGCAGTTACTCGTATCGAGTGGAGCAGTTCTTC
TRBJ2-1,NA,TRBV27,16,few,CASSLGGAGPYNEQFF,TGTGCCAGCAGTTTAGGGGGAGCCGGCCCCTACAATGAGCAGTTCTTC
TRBJ2-7,NA,TRBV20-1,12,NA,CSAREDAHEQYF,TGCAGTGCTAGAGAAGATGCGCACGAGCAGTACTTC
TRBJ2-7,TRBD2,TRBV7-2,16,NA,CASSPGLAGGYYEQYF,TGTGCCAGCAGCCCCGGACTAGCGGGAGGATACTACGAGCAGTACTTC
TRBJ2-5,NA,TRBV24-1,12,NA,CATSDRSETQYF,TGTGCCACCAGTGATAGAAGTGAGACCCAGTACTTC
TRBJ2-7,TRBD1,TRBV4-3,15,NA,CASSQDGGTAYEQYF,TGCGCCAGCAGCCAAGATGGTGGGACAGCCTACGAGCAGTACTTC
TRBJ2-4,NA,TRBV20-1,12,NA,CSPSLGGPTWHF,TGCAGTCCCTCCCTGGGGGGGCCCACCTGGCACTTC
TRBJ2-7,NA,TRBV28,13,NA,CASSFHQNYEQYF,TGTGCCAGCAGTTTTCACCAGAACTACGAGCAGTACTTC
TRBJ1-2,TRBD1,TRBV2,12,once,CAREGGNYGYTF,TGTGCCCGTGAAGGGGGCAACTATGGCTACACCTTC
TRBJ2-4,NA,TRBV7-9,13,NA,CASSLGVENIQYF,TGTGCCAGCAGCTTAGGGGTCGAAAACATTCAGTACTTC
TRBJ2-1,TRBD1,TRBV27,17,NA,CASTLISGQGPYNEQFF,TGTGCCAGCACCCTAATAAGTGGACAGGGCCCCTACAATGAGCAGTTCTTC
TRBJ2-7,NA,TRBV29-1,15,NA,CSVRTAGGDPYEQYF,TGCAGCGTTCGGACTGCAGGGGGGGATCCCTACGAGCAGTACTTC
TRBJ2-3,TRBD2,TRBV28,15,NA,CASSPRETGTDTQYF,TGTGCCAGCAGTCCGCGGGAGACGGGGACAGATACGCAGTATTTT
TRBJ1-5,NA,TRBV7-6,16,NA,CASSLGWGSSNQPQHF,TGTGCCAGCAGCTTAGGTTGGGGGTCCAGCAATCAGCCCCAGCATTTT
TRBJ2-3,NA,TRBV4-2,15,NA,CASSQETASTDTQYF,TGTGCCAGCAGCCAAGAGACGGCTAGCACAGATACGCAGTATTTT